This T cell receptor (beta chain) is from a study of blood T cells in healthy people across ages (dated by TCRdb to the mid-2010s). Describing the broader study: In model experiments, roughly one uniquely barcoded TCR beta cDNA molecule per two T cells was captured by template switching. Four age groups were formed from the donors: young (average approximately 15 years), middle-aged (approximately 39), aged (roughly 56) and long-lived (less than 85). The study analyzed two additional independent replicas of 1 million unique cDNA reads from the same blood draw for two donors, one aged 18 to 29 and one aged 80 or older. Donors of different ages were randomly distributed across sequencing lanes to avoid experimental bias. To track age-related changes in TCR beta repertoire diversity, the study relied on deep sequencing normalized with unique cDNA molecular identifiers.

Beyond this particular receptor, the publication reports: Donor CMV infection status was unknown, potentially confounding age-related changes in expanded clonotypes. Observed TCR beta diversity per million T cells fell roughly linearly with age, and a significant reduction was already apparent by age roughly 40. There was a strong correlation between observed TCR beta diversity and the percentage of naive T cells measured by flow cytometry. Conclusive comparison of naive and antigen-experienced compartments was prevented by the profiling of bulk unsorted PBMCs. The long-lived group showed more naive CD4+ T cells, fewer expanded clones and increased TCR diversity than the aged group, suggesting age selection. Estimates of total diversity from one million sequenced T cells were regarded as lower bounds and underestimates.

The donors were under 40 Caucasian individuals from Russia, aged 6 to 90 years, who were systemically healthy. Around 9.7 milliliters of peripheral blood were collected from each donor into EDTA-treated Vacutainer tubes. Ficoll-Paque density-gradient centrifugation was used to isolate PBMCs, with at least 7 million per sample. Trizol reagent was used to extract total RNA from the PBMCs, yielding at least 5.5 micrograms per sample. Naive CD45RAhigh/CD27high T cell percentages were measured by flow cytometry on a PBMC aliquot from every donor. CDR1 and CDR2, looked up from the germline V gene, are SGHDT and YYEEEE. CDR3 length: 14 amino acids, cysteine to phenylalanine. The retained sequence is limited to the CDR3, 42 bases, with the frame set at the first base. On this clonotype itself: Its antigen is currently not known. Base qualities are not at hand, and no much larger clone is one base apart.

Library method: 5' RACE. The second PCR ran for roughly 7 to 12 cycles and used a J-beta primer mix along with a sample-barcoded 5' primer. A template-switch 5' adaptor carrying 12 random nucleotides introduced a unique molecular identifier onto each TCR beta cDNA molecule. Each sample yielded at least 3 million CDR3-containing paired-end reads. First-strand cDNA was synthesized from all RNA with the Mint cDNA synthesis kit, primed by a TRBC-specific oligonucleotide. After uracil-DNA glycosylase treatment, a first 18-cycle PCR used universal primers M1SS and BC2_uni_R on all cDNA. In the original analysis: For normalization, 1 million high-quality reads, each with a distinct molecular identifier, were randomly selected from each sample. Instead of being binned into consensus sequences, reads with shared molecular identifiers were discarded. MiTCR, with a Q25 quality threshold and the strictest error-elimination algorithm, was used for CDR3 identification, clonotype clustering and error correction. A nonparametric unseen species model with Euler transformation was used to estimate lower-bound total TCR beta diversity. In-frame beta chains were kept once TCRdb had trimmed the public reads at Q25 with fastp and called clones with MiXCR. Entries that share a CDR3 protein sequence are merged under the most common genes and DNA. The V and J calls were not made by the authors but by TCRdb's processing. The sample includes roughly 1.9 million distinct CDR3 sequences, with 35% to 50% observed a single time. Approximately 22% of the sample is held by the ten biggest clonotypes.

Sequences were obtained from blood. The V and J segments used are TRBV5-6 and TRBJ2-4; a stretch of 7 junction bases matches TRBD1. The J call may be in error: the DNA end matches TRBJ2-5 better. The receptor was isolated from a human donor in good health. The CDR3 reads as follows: CASSLEGTEETQYF. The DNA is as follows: TGTGCCAGCAGCTTGGAGGGGACAGAAGAGACCCAGTACTTC.